The clone carrying this T cell receptor (beta chain) is labeled as medium-sized. This sample was included in a study of T cell changes during pregnancy in multiple sclerosis. This table comes from immunoSEQ multiplex PCR, and its TCRdb copy is limited to in-frame clones, with some not included. The data show about 21,000 clones, 70% to 90% seen once. The TCR sequence derives from a female donor in good health, enrolled as a control in a pregnancy study. Sequencing used CD8+ T cells from peripheral blood mononuclear cells, obtained after pregnancy.

The CDR3 bases are TGTGCCAGCAGCTTAAGGGGACAGGGGGCGCAAAACATTGGAAACACCATATATTTT. Encoded protein: CASSLRGQGAQNIGNTIYF. V and J are TRBV11-2 and TRBJ1-3; 12 bases fit TRBD1. Per the germline V gene, CDR1 is SGHAT and CDR2 is FQNNGV. V shed 2 bases, J shed 3 bases, and the junction held 11 bases outside the gene matches. CDR3 length equals 19 residues.